These T cell receptor beta chains were read from a single sample in a study of identical twins. TCRdb redid the calling of the 5' RACE reads with MiXCR, one entry per CDR3 protein. This repertoire shows approximately 300,000 distinct CDR3 sequences, 7.5% to 9.5% found once; its top ten account for roughly 7%. The same data also contributed to another study, on yellow fever vaccine responses in identical twins.

Sequenced material: CD8+ T cells sorted from blood. The receptors were sampled from a woman between 18 and 30 years old in good health. The CDR3 runs from the conserved cysteine through the conserved F or W. The order of the fields is V gene, J gene, clone size, D gene, CDR3 DNA, CDR3 protein. D genes are given only for firm matches. For some rows the clone size is stated as once, few or many, or as a class when expanded; others skip it.

v_gene: TRBV9
j_gene: TRBJ1-4
abundance: few
d_gene: TRBD1
CDR3nt: TGTGCCAGCAGCCTGGGGGACAGCGAAAAACTGTTTTTT
CDR3aa: CASSLGDSEKLFF

v_gene: TRBV7-8
j_gene: TRBJ1-4
abundance: many
d_gene: -
CDR3nt: TGTGCCAGCAGCGCAATGAGTAGAGTCCCTGAAAAACTGTTTTTT
CDR3aa: CASSAMSRVPEKLFF

v_gene: TRBV27
j_gene: TRBJ1-4
abundance: many
d_gene: -
CDR3nt: TGTGCCAGCAGTTTCCTCGGCACTAATGAAAAACTGTTTTTT
CDR3aa: CASSFLGTNEKLFF

v_gene: TRBV7-8
j_gene: TRBJ2-1
abundance: -
d_gene: -
CDR3nt: TGTGCCAGCAGCTTAGTGGCAGGGGGGCATGAGCAGTTCTTC
CDR3aa: CASSLVAGGHEQFF

v_gene: TRBV6-5
j_gene: TRBJ2-5
abundance: -
d_gene: -
CDR3nt: TGTGCCAGCAGTTACTCGATCCCTGGAACCCAGTACTTC
CDR3aa: CASSYSIPGTQYF

v_gene: TRBV7-9
j_gene: TRBJ2-1
abundance: -
d_gene: -
CDR3nt: TGTGCCAGCAGCTTTAGCTCAGGCAATGAGCAGTTCTTC
CDR3aa: CASSFSSGNEQFF

v_gene: TRBV24-1
j_gene: TRBJ2-5
abundance: -
d_gene: TRBD1
CDR3nt: TGTGCCACCAGTGATTGGACAGGGCGGACGTACTTC
CDR3aa: CATSDWTGRTYF

v_gene: TRBV7-2
j_gene: TRBJ2-7
abundance: -
d_gene: -
CDR3nt: TGTGCCAGGAGCTTAGGAAGTTACGAGCAGTACTTC
CDR3aa: CARSLGSYEQYF

v_gene: TRBV3-1
j_gene: TRBJ2-1
abundance: -
d_gene: TRBD2
CDR3nt: TGTGCCAGCTGCCCCGGACTAGCGATTCGCCGGGAGAACAATGAGCAGTTCTTC
CDR3aa: CASCPGLAIRRENNEQFF

v_gene: TRBV15
j_gene: TRBJ2-7
abundance: many
d_gene: TRBD1
CDR3nt: TGTGCCACCAGCGACGGACAGGGCTACGAGCAGTACTTC
CDR3aa: CATSDGQGYEQYF

v_gene: TRBV27
j_gene: TRBJ2-1
abundance: few
d_gene: -
CDR3nt: TGTGCCAGCAGTTCCTACGGTAAATACTCCTACAATGAGCAGTTCTTC
CDR3aa: CASSSYGKYSYNEQFF

v_gene: TRBV28
j_gene: TRBJ2-6
abundance: -
d_gene: -
CDR3nt: TGTGCCAGCCTGGAGTCTGGGGCCAACGTCCTGACTTTC
CDR3aa: CASLESGANVLTF

v_gene: TRBV6-1
j_gene: TRBJ1-5
abundance: -
d_gene: -
CDR3nt: TGTGCCAGCAGTCAAGTGTCTCTTCGGGGAACTCAGCCCCAGCATTTT
CDR3aa: CASSQVSLRGTQPQHF

v_gene: TRBV5-4
j_gene: TRBJ2-1
abundance: -
d_gene: TRBD2
CDR3nt: TGTGCCAGCAGCTCGTGGCGGGAGGGATCCTACAATGAGCAGTTCTTC
CDR3aa: CASSSWREGSYNEQFF

v_gene: TRBV7-9
j_gene: TRBJ2-7
abundance: many
d_gene: -
CDR3nt: TGTGCCAGCAGCTTCTCGGGGGACTCGCAGTACTTC
CDR3aa: CASSFSGDSQYF

v_gene: TRBV4-3
j_gene: TRBJ2-4
abundance: few
d_gene: TRBD1
CDR3nt: TGCGCCAGCCTCTCGGGACAGGAGGCCGAAAACATTCAGTACTTC
CDR3aa: CASLSGQEAENIQYF

v_gene: TRBV4-3
j_gene: TRBJ1-2
abundance: few
d_gene: -
CDR3nt: TGCGCCAGCAGCCAAGATATGGGAACTAACTATGGCTACACCTTC
CDR3aa: CASSQDMGTNYGYTF

v_gene: TRBV28
j_gene: TRBJ2-7
abundance: many
d_gene: TRBD1
CDR3nt: TGTGCCAGCAGTTTAGGACCGACACAGACAGGGGGCGGAAGCATAACCTACTACGAGCAGTACTTC
CDR3aa: CASSLGPTQTGGGSITYYEQYF

v_gene: TRBV7-9
j_gene: TRBJ2-1
abundance: -
d_gene: TRBD1
CDR3nt: TGTGCCAGCAGCTTAACCTCGGGACAGGGGATAGGTAATGAGCAGTTCTTC
CDR3aa: CASSLTSGQGIGNEQFF

v_gene: TRBV29-1
j_gene: TRBJ2-7
abundance: many
d_gene: -
CDR3nt: TGCAGCGTTGAAGAGGTAGTCACTGGTAACTACGAGCAGTACTTC
CDR3aa: CSVEEVVTGNYEQYF

v_gene: TRBV6-6
j_gene: TRBJ2-1
abundance: -
d_gene: -
CDR3nt: TGTGCCAGCAACCCAGGGGCCAATGAGCAGTTCTTC
CDR3aa: CASNPGANEQFF

v_gene: TRBV4-3
j_gene: TRBJ2-7
abundance: once
d_gene: TRBD2
CDR3nt: TGCGCCAGCAGCCAAGATGGGAGGGCGGTTTACGAGCAGTACTTC
CDR3aa: CASSQDGRAVYEQYF

v_gene: TRBV3-1
j_gene: TRBJ2-1
abundance: few
d_gene: TRBD2
CDR3nt: TGTGCCAGCAGCCAAGATAGGGAGACTAGCGGGATCAGTGAGCAGTTCTTC
CDR3aa: CASSQDRETSGISEQFF

v_gene: TRBV10-3
j_gene: TRBJ2-1
abundance: many
d_gene: -
CDR3nt: TGTGCCCTCAGCGACCGTAGTGAAACCAATGAGCAGTTCTTC
CDR3aa: CALSDRSETNEQFF

v_gene: TRBV11-2
j_gene: TRBJ2-7
abundance: -
d_gene: -
CDR3nt: TGTGCCAGCAGCTTCACGGCCCAACGGGAGCAGTACTTC
CDR3aa: CASSFTAQREQYF

v_gene: TRBV6-4
j_gene: TRBJ2-1
abundance: -
d_gene: TRBD1
CDR3nt: TGTGCCAGCAGCCCACTCCCGGGACAGTCCTACAATGAGCAGTTCTTC
CDR3aa: CASSPLPGQSYNEQFF

v_gene: TRBV27
j_gene: TRBJ2-1
abundance: many
d_gene: -
CDR3nt: TGTGCCAGCAGTTTATCGTGGGTTGGTGAGCAGTTCTTC
CDR3aa: CASSLSWVGEQFF

v_gene: TRBV20-1
j_gene: TRBJ2-3
abundance: few
d_gene: -
CDR3nt: TGCAGTGCTAGAGATATAAGGAATACGCAGTATTTT
CDR3aa: CSARDIRNTQYF

v_gene: TRBV7-2
j_gene: TRBJ2-1
abundance: -
d_gene: -
CDR3nt: TGTGCCAGCAGCGAACAGGTTTCCCCCTACAATGAGCAGTTCTTC
CDR3aa: CASSEQVSPYNEQFF

v_gene: TRBV20-1
j_gene: TRBJ2-7
abundance: -
d_gene: -
CDR3nt: TGCAGTGCTAGAGTCAGGAGCGCCTACGAGCAGTACTTC
CDR3aa: CSARVRSAYEQYF

v_gene: TRBV27
j_gene: TRBJ2-1
abundance: few
d_gene: TRBD2
CDR3nt: TGTGCCAGCAGTTTATCTATACATGAGGTTAGCGGGAGGGGTGAGCAGTTCTTC
CDR3aa: CASSLSIHEVSGRGEQFF

v_gene: TRBV6-1
j_gene: TRBJ2-7
abundance: few
d_gene: TRBD1
CDR3nt: TGTGCCAGCAGTCAGGACAGGTTGACATACGAGCAGTACTTC
CDR3aa: CASSQDRLTYEQYF

v_gene: TRBV15
j_gene: TRBJ2-2
abundance: many
d_gene: TRBD1
CDR3nt: TGTGCCACCAGCAGAGACAGGGGGAAATTGGCCGGGGAGCTGTTTTTT
CDR3aa: CATSRDRGKLAGELFF

v_gene: TRBV5-6
j_gene: TRBJ2-1
abundance: once
d_gene: -
CDR3nt: TGTGCCAGCAGCCCGATAGGTGCTGAGCAGTTCTTC
CDR3aa: CASSPIGAEQFF

v_gene: TRBV6-5
j_gene: TRBJ1-1
abundance: few
d_gene: TRBD1
CDR3nt: TGTGCCAGCAGTTACTCGATTGAGACAGGGGAACAAGCTTTCTTT
CDR3aa: CASSYSIETGEQAFF

v_gene: TRBV27
j_gene: TRBJ2-7
abundance: many
d_gene: -
CDR3nt: TGTGCCAGCAGCCCAGGATCTCCCTACGAGCAGTACTTC
CDR3aa: CASSPGSPYEQYF

v_gene: TRBV29-1
j_gene: TRBJ2-1
abundance: few
d_gene: -
CDR3nt: TGCAGCGTTGAAGTCCGGGAGAGGGGGTTGAATGAGCAGTTCTTC
CDR3aa: CSVEVRERGLNEQFF

v_gene: TRBV4-3
j_gene: TRBJ1-1
abundance: few
d_gene: -
CDR3nt: TGCGCCAGCAGCCAAGATTTACAGGGTGAAGCTTTCTTT
CDR3aa: CASSQDLQGEAFF

v_gene: TRBV20-1
j_gene: TRBJ2-7
abundance: few
d_gene: -
CDR3nt: TGCAGTGCGTGGACCATGTCTCAGGAAACCTACGAGCAGTACTTC
CDR3aa: CSAWTMSQETYEQYF

v_gene: TRBV7-8
j_gene: TRBJ2-7
abundance: many
d_gene: -
CDR3nt: TGTGCCAGCAGCTCCCAAGGCCCCTACGAGCAGTACTTC
CDR3aa: CASSSQGPYEQYF

v_gene: TRBV4-2
j_gene: TRBJ2-3
abundance: few
d_gene: TRBD1
CDR3nt: TGTGCCAGCAGCCGAGGACAGGGAGAAACAGATACGCAGTATTTT
CDR3aa: CASSRGQGETDTQYF

v_gene: TRBV29-1
j_gene: TRBJ1-2
abundance: many
d_gene: TRBD1
CDR3nt: TGCAGCGTTAGCTGGGGCGGACAGGGAGACTATGGCTACACCTTC
CDR3aa: CSVSWGGQGDYGYTF

v_gene: TRBV20-1
j_gene: TRBJ2-7
abundance: many
d_gene: -
CDR3nt: TGCAGTGCTAGAGAATACAGGGTGAGCTCCTACGAGCAGTACTTC
CDR3aa: CSAREYRVSSYEQYF

v_gene: TRBV29-1
j_gene: TRBJ2-6
abundance: -
d_gene: -
CDR3nt: TGCAGCGTTCTGACGGAACTCGGGGCCAACGTCCTGACTTTC
CDR3aa: CSVLTELGANVLTF

v_gene: TRBV12-3/TRBV12-4
j_gene: TRBJ1-1
abundance: many
d_gene: -
CDR3nt: TGTGCCAGCAGTTCCAGGCAGAACACTGAAGCTTTCTTT
CDR3aa: CASSSRQNTEAFF

v_gene: TRBV20-1
j_gene: TRBJ1-3
abundance: few
d_gene: TRBD1
CDR3nt: TGCAGTGCGGACCTACCCTCCGGGACAGAGGAATTCGTCGGAAACACCATATATTTT
CDR3aa: CSADLPSGTEEFVGNTIYF

v_gene: TRBV3-1
j_gene: TRBJ1-1
abundance: -
d_gene: -
CDR3nt: TGTGCCAGCAGCCAAGGTGGTACTGAAGCTTTCTTT
CDR3aa: CASSQGGTEAFF

v_gene: TRBV12-3/TRBV12-4
j_gene: TRBJ1-1
abundance: -
d_gene: -
CDR3nt: TGTGCCAGCAGCCCCACAGGGAACGATGAAGCTTTCTTT
CDR3aa: CASSPTGNDEAFF

v_gene: TRBV27
j_gene: TRBJ2-7
abundance: many
d_gene: TRBD1
CDR3nt: TGTGCCAGCACTACGGGACAGCATGAGCAGTACTTC
CDR3aa: CASTTGQHEQYF

v_gene: TRBV10-3
j_gene: TRBJ2-3
abundance: -
d_gene: TRBD2
CDR3nt: TGTGCCATCAGTGAGTCGGAGACTAGCATTGGTGGAGATACGCAGTATTTT
CDR3aa: CAISESETSIGGDTQYF

v_gene: TRBV12-3/TRBV12-4
j_gene: TRBJ2-3
abundance: many
d_gene: -
CDR3nt: TGTGCCAGCGGGGTGGGGGATACGCAGTATTTT
CDR3aa: CASGVGDTQYF

v_gene: TRBV12-3/TRBV12-4
j_gene: TRBJ1-1
abundance: many
d_gene: -
CDR3nt: TGTGCCAGCAGTTTAACGGGGCTAGATGGTGAAGCTTTCTTT
CDR3aa: CASSLTGLDGEAFF